The sequence of this T cell receptor (beta chain) was determined in a study of shared clonotypes between healthy human individuals. V was pared by 6 bases and J by 3 bases, with 7 bases of the junction left unmatched. The CDR3 loop spans 14 amino acids. Germline V gene lookup returns CDR1 MNHEY and CDR2 SVGAGI. Measured with immunoSEQ multiplex PCR; TCRdb has only the in-frame clones, and not every one. The sample lists some 1,900,000 clones; about 95% were seen once. CD45RO negativity and positive selection for CCR7 defined naive CD8 cells, a population that excluded terminally differentiated effector memory CD45RA+ cells.

Sequencing was done on a sample of naive CD8+ T cells sorted from blood. The chain has TRBV6-5 and TRBJ2-7, with 8 bases aligning to TRBD2. This receptor was taken from a man between 18 and 29 years old in good health. The chain's CDR3 is CASSPGGPVYEQYF. The CDR3 nucleotides are TGTGCCAGCAGCCCGGGGGGGCCGGTCTACGAGCAGTACTTC.